These 30 T cell receptor beta chains came from one sample sequenced in a study of patients and donors after allogeneic stem cell transplantation. MiXCR, run by TCRdb on the RT-PCR reads, gives a single entry per CDR3 protein. The sample consists of about a million distinct CDR3 sequences, under 20% of them appearing once. The sequencing input was blood, either unsorted or a sorted T cell fraction (not recorded which). The receptors originated from a human donor who was either an allogeneic HSCT recipient or a stem cell or donor lymphocyte infusion donor (not recorded which). It is not recorded whose cells these are; they may come from a transplant donor.

The J gene is TRBJ2-5, the V gene TRBV6-1; no definite D call. Germline CDR1 MNHNS, CDR2 SASEGT. The CDR3 is 14 residues long. Trimming removed 8 bases from V and 2 bases from J, with 15 bases in between. DNA for the CDR3: TGTGCCAGCTTTGGTCTAGAAGGGCAAGAGACCCAGTACTTC. It encodes CASFGLEGQETQYF.

The V gene is TRBV12-3 or TRBV12-4, the J gene TRBJ2-5, with 9 bases aligning to TRBD1. This CDR3 comprises 15 residues. J was trimmed by 5 bases and V by 6 bases; bases with no gene match: 10. The CDR3 DNA sequence: TGTGCCAGCAGCTCGGGACAGGGAGGCAGTGAGACCCAGTACTTC. As protein: CASSSGQGGSETQYF.

The sample holds many counts of this clonotype. The chain uses TRBV29-1 and TRBJ1-2; no clear D gene. This CDR3 has 13 amino acids. Trimming took 0 bases from V and 5 from J, leaving 10 bases between them. Germline V gene sequence: CDR1 SQVTM, CDR2 ANQGSEA. CDR3 nucleotide sequence: TGCAGCGTTGAAGATGTAGATAAGTATGGCTACACCTTC. It encodes CSVEDVDKYGYTF.

This clonotype was detected a few times. This chain uses TRBV7-9 with TRBJ2-5; TRBD1 matches at 8 bases. The CDR3 has 15 residues. The germline gives CDR1 SEHNR, CDR2 FQNEAQ (reference sequence). Trimming cost V 4 bases and J 5 bases; bases outside gene matches: 9. DNA of the CDR3: TGTGCCAGCAGCTCAGGATACAGGGGGGACGAGACCCAGTACTTC. As protein: CASSSGYRGDETQYF.

The CDR3 DNA follows: TGCGCCAGCAAGGGGGAGGGCCGATGGGGAGAGCAGTTCTTC. Amino acids: CASKGEGRWGEQFF. The chain joins TRBV5-1 to TRBJ2-1, with D possibly being TRBD2 (7 bases). Trimming cost V 6 bases and J 10 bases, with 20 bases left between them. CDR3 length: 14 amino acids. CDR1 is SGHRS, CDR2 YFSETQ, per germline.

The chain joins TRBV5-1 to TRBJ2-7; 9 nucleotides align to TRBD2. CDR3 length: 14 amino acids. J lost 6 bases, V lost 4 bases, and 8 bases had no gene match. Germline lookup yields CDR1 SGHRS and CDR2 YFSETQ. CDR3 residues: CASSQSGGPVEQYF. CDR3 coding DNA: TGCGCCAGCAGCCAAAGCGGGGGGCCAGTCGAGCAGTACTTC. Full variable domain (missing parts from reference TRBV5-1 and TRBJ2-7): KAGVTQTPRYLIKTRGQQVTLSCSPISGHRSVSWYQQTPGQGLQFLFEYFSETQRNKGNFPGRFSGRQFSNSRSEMNVSTLELGDSALYLCASSQSGGPVEQYFGPGTRLTVT.

This clonotype appeared a few times. The chain uses TRBV2 and TRBJ2-1, with 12 bases lining up with TRBD2. V lost 2 bases to trimming and J lost 9 bases; unmatched junction nucleotides: 11. CDR1 SNHLY and CDR2 FYNNEI come from the germline V gene. The CDR3 consists of 17 residues. CDR3 loop: CASSETGLAGGEGEQFF. Written as DNA, the CDR3 is TGTGCCAGCAGTGAAACCGGTCTAGCGGGAGGGGAGGGTGAGCAGTTCTTC.

V is TRBV12-3 or TRBV12-4 and J is TRBJ2-3; 11 positions match TRBD1. CDR3 length: 13 residues. After removal of 6 bases from V and 11 bases from J, the junction contained 7 bases not matched to a gene. The CDR3 reads CASSPGQGAMQYF. In nucleotides, the CDR3 is TGTGCCAGCAGCCCCGGACAGGGGGCAATGCAGTATTTT.

This chain links TRBV20-1 with TRBJ2-7; D remains ambiguous. V was clipped by 8 bases and J by 3 bases, with 8 bases between them. The CDR3 runs to 10 residues. Germline CDR1 DFQATT, CDR2 SNEGSKA (reference sequence). CDR3 sequence (DNA): TGCAGTCCATTTGGCTACGAGCAGTACTTC. Residues: CSPFGYEQYF.

The chain is built from TRBV11-2 and TRBJ2-3; either TRBD1 or TRBD2 may fit D (6 bases each). The V end lost 0 bases, the J end lost 2 bases, and 12 bases lay between the germline ends. There are 16 residues in the CDR3. Germline CDR1 is SGHAT and CDR2 is FQNNGV. The CDR3 loop is CASSLERGPITDTQYF. Here the CDR3 DNA reads TGTGCCAGCAGCTTAGAACGGGGGCCGATCACAGATACGCAGTATTTT.

This clonotype was recorded a few times. The chain links TRBV10-3 to TRBJ1-2, with a possible D match to TRBD1 (6 bases). The ends were cut back, 0 bases at V and 2 bases at J, with 7 bases in the middle. Germline V gene sequence: CDR1 ENHRY, CDR2 SYGVKD. The CDR3 loop spans 14 amino acids. The CDR3 DNA follows: TGTGCCATCAGTGAGTCGACAGGCAACTATGGCTACACCTTC. It codes for CAISESTGNYGYTF.

V is TRBV20-1 and J is TRBJ2-1; 11 bases match TRBD2. There are 14 residues in the CDR3. Losses at the gene ends were 3 bases for V and 4 bases for J; bases not matched to a gene: 2. Germline lookup yields CDR1 DFQATT and CDR2 SNEGSKA (reference sequence). The CDR3 loop is CSARRLAGYNEQFF. CDR3 bases: TGCAGTGCTAGGAGACTAGCGGGGTACAATGAGCAGTTCTTC.

The V and J genes are TRBV2 and TRBJ2-7; D not resolved. CDR1 is SNHLY, CDR2 FYNNEI, per germline. This CDR3 contains 13 residues. The V gene lost 1 base and the J gene lost 0 bases, with 4 bases spanning the gap. The CDR3 region is CASSEVASYEQYF. CDR3 in DNA: TGTGCCAGCAGTGAAGTGGCCTCCTACGAGCAGTACTTC.

This clonotype was recorded a few times. The chain links TRBV7-2 to TRBJ2-1, with a weak D call TRBD2 (5 bases). The germline CDR1 and CDR2 sequences are SGHTA and FQGNSA. Deletions cut 10 bases from V and 0 bases from J, with 13 bases between. The length of the CDR3 is 14 residues. CDR3 coding DNA: TGTGCCACCGCGGGCGGGTTCTCCTACAATGAGCAGTTCTTC. Protein sequence: CATAGGFSYNEQFF.

This clonotype was counted only a few times. The chain joins TRBV5-1 to TRBJ1-1, with TRBD1 identical over 8 bases. The CDR3 contains 16 residues. Per germline, CDR1 SGHRS and CDR2 YFSETQ. The ends lost 4 bases at V and 0 bases at J; junction bases unmatched: 8. The CDR3 here is CASSVDRAKVNTEAFF. The DNA for the CDR3 is TGCGCCAGCAGCGTGGACAGGGCTAAGGTGAACACTGAAGCTTTCTTT.

In its sample, this clonotype was seen once. The junction differs from germline at one of its ends, possibly a read error. The chain joins TRBV4-1 to TRBJ2-1; 7 bases fit TRBD1. Germline loops: CDR1 MGHRA, CDR2 YSYEKL. The CDR3 loop spans 14 amino acids. CDR3: CASSQVHPPGQLVF. In DNA form, the CDR3 reads TGCGCCAGCAGCCAAGTTCACCCCCCGGGACAGTTGGTCTTC.

The rearrangement uses TRBV7-8 and TRBJ2-7, with D possibly TRBD2 on 5 matching bases. Germline V gene sequence: CDR1 SGHVS, CDR2 FQNEAQ. With 0 bases removed from V and 3 bases from J, the gap between germline ends came to 12 bases. The CDR3 runs 15 residues. Written as DNA, the CDR3 is TGTGCCAGCAGCTTAGCGGGAGTAGTCAGCTACGAGCAGTACTTC. Its translation: CASSLAGVVSYEQYF.

The CDR3: CASSSRRRQTPTTQYF. The CDR3 DNA is TGCGCCAGCAGCTCACGACGAAGACAGACGCCTACGACCCAGTACTTC. The rearrangement links TRBV5-1 to TRBJ2-5; maybe TRBD1 (5 bases). Trimming took 3 bases from V and 7 from J, leaving 22 bases between them. CDR1 SGHRS and CDR2 YFSETQ come from the germline V gene. This CDR3 spans 16 amino acids. Looking up the rest from reference TRBV5-1 and TRBJ2-5 gives the full variable domain: KAGVTQTPRYLIKTRGQQVTLSCSPISGHRSVSWYQQTPGQGLQFLFEYFSETQRNKGNFPGRFSGRQFSNSRSEMNVSTLELGDSALYLCASSSRRRQTPTTQYFGPGTRLLVL.

This chain uses TRBV4-3 with TRBJ2-3; no reliable D call. CDR1 is LGHNA and CDR2 is YSLEER in the germline V gene. Trimming left V 0 bases short and J 1 base short, with 8 bases between. The CDR3 has 15 amino acids. The CDR3 sequence is CASSQEGWGTDTQYF. The CDR3 nucleotides are TGCGCCAGCAGCCAAGAGGGCTGGGGCACAGATACGCAGTATTTT.

This clonotype was seen only a few times. V usage is TRBV7-8 and J usage is TRBJ2-5, with TRBD2 matching 8 bases. The CDR3 contains 15 residues. The V gene end was trimmed by 3 bases and the J gene end by 4 bases; junction bases not matched to a gene: 7. Germline CDR1 SGHVS, CDR2 FQNEAQ. The CDR3 sequence is CASSLIRAGVETQYF. As DNA, the CDR3 is TGTGCCAGCAGCTTGATCCGAGCGGGAGTAGAGACCCAGTACTTC.

For the CDR3, the DNA is TGTGCCACCAGTGATCCTAGCGGGGGATACGAGCAGTACTTC. Translation: CATSDPSGGYEQYF. V usage is TRBV24-1 and J usage is TRBJ2-7; TRBD2 aligns across 10 bases. The V gene's germline CDR1 is KGHDR and CDR2 SFDVKD. The CDR3 contains 14 residues. J gave up 4 bases and V 3 bases, and 2 bases lay outside the gene matches.

This clonotype was picked up many times. The rearrangement links TRBV6-2 or TRBV6-3 to TRBJ2-7; 7 nucleotides line up with TRBD1. The CDR3 runs to 15 residues. CDR1 is MNHEY and CDR2 is SVGEGT in the germline V gene. Unmatched junction bases numbered 8, after V lost 6 bases and J lost 0 bases. The CDR3 sequence is CASSFGQVSSYEQYF. In DNA, the CDR3 is TGTGCCAGCAGCTTTGGACAGGTGAGCTCCTACGAGCAGTACTTC.

The chain recombines TRBV7-2 with TRBJ2-1; 8 bases are shared with TRBD2. This CDR3 spans 15 amino acids. Germline V gene data show CDR1 as SGHTA and CDR2 as FQGNSA. With 5 bases clipped from V and 4 bases from J, the junction kept 7 bases outside the gene matches. The CDR3 nucleotides read TGTGCCAGCAGCCGTAGCGGGGACCCTTACAATGAGCAGTTCTTC. It is translated as CASSRSGDPYNEQFF.

In this sample, this clonotype turned up a few times. J is TRBJ1-5 and V is TRBV10-3, with D possibly TRBD1 on 5 matching bases. Germline CDR1 and CDR2: ENHRY and SYGVKD. CDR3 length: 13 residues. V dropped 4 bases and J dropped 7 bases, with 11 bases sitting between them. DNA of the CDR3: TGTGCCATCAGTGTAATTAGGGGCCAGCCCCAGCATTTT. Translation: CAISVIRGQPQHF.

The V call is TRBV7-9, the J call TRBJ1-4; D remains unclear. This CDR3 spans 15 amino acids. The V gene's germline CDR1 is SEHNR and CDR2 FQNEAQ (reference sequence). Trimming shortened V by 3 bases and J by 0 bases, and 8 bases separated the two germline ends. This CDR3 reads CASSLAAPTNEKLFF. DNA of the CDR3: TGTGCCAGCAGCTTGGCAGCCCCAACTAATGAAAAACTGTTTTTT. The variable domain in full, with the rest retrieved from reference TRBV7-9 and TRBJ1-4, is DTGVSQNPRHKITKRGQNVTFRCDPISEHNRLYWYRQTLGQGPEFLTYFQNEAQLEKSRLLSDRFSAERPKGSFSTLEIQRTEQGDSAMYLCASSLAAPTNEKLFFGSGTQLSVL.

This clonotype was counted between two and nine times. This chain joins TRBV4-2 and TRBJ2-7; 10 bases line up with TRBD2. V dropped 0 bases and J dropped 1; count of bases not matched to a gene: 15. The CDR3 is made up of 20 amino acids. Per the germline V gene, CDR1 is LGHNA and CDR2 is YNFKEQ. The CDR3, as DNA: TGTGCCAGCAGCCAAGATGGGCGAGCTAGCGGGAGTACAACGTCCTACGAGCAGTACTTC. This encodes CASSQDGRASGSTTSYEQYF.

This chain links TRBV6-5 with TRBJ1-2; 8 positions agree with TRBD1. There are 14 residues in the CDR3. With 4 bases clipped from V and 7 bases from J, the junction kept 8 bases outside the gene matches. Germline V gene lookup returns CDR1 MNHEY and CDR2 SVGAGI. The CDR3 DNA is TGTGCCAGCAGTTTGGGACAGGCTCCGAGTGGCTACACCTTC. Translated, it gives CASSLGQAPSGYTF.

This rearrangement joins TRBV7-3 to TRBJ2-3; TRBD2 matches at 8 bases. V lost 5 bases, J lost 2 bases, and 6 bases stayed unmatched. Germline V gives CDR1 SGHTA, CDR2 FQGTGA. CDR3 length: 15 amino acids. CDR3 protein: CASSVTGGFTDTQYF. As DNA, the CDR3 is TGTGCCAGCAGCGTTACGGGGGGGTTCACAGATACGCAGTATTTT.

This chain joins TRBV7-7 and TRBJ2-5; TRBD2 agrees at 8 bases. Per germline, CDR1 SSHAT and CDR2 FNYEAQ (reference sequence). V dropped 0 bases and J dropped 4; count of bases not matched to a gene: 10. This CDR3 contains 17 residues. CDR3 sequence (DNA): TGTGCCAGCAGCTTAGCGCGAGGTAGCGGGATTCGAGAGACCCAGTACTTC. Its translation: CASSLARGSGIRETQYF.

The chain is built from TRBV9 and TRBJ2-7, with 8 bases aligning to TRBD2. This CDR3 spans 13 amino acids. V lost 4 bases and J lost 6; bases outside the gene matches: 6. The germline V gene encodes CDR1 SGDLS and CDR2 YYNGEE. CDR3: CASSLSGIGEQYF. CDR3 DNA sequence: TGTGCCAGCAGCCTTAGCGGGATAGGCGAGCAGTACTTC.